This T cell receptor (beta chain) was recorded in a study of shared clonotypes between healthy human individuals. Turning to this clone: What it binds is unknown.

Points from the study as a whole: Naive subsets usually exceeded memory subsets in estimated richness. Apart from blood, nothing was sampled; tissue repertoires likely differ. In several donors, about 5% of naive CD4 clonotypes appeared in common.

Donors, without exception, were Caucasian adults residing in Nashville, Tennessee. The assay was immunoSEQ multiplex PCR, and TCRdb's table has in-frame clones only and misses some. The table includes 2 million to 3 million clones, under 95% detected once. The CDR3 sequence is 15 residues long. Germline V lookup: CDR1 SGHRS, CDR2 YFSETQ. Deletions cut 4 bases from V and 1 base from J, with 12 bases between. The sequencing sample was made of naive CD4+ T cells from PBMCs. Subset described: CD45RA+ positively selected. The clonotype originates from a young man in good health. Some clones in this sample may be carry-over from other donors' samples. The gene calls are TRBV5-1 and TRBJ1-5; D uncertain. CDR3 sequence (DNA): TGCGCCAGCAGCCCTCAGGTAGGAAGCAATCAGCCCCAGCATTTT. Translating gives CASSPQVGSNQPQHF. Based on the CDR3 plus reference TRBV5-1 and TRBJ1-5, the full variable domain is KAGVTQTPRYLIKTRGQQVTLSCSPISGHRSVSWYQQTPGQGLQFLFEYFSETQRNKGNFPGRFSGRQFSNSRSEMNVSTLELGDSALYLCASSPQVGSNQPQHFGDGTRLSIL.